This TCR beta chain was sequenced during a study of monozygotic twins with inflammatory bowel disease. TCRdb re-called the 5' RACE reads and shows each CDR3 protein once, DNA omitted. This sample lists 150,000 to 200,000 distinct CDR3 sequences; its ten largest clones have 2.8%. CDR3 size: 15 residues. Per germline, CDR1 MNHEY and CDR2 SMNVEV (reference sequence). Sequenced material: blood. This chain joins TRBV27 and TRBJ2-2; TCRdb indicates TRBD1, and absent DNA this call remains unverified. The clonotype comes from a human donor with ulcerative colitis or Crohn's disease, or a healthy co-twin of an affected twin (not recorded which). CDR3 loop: CASSLLQGGTGELFF.